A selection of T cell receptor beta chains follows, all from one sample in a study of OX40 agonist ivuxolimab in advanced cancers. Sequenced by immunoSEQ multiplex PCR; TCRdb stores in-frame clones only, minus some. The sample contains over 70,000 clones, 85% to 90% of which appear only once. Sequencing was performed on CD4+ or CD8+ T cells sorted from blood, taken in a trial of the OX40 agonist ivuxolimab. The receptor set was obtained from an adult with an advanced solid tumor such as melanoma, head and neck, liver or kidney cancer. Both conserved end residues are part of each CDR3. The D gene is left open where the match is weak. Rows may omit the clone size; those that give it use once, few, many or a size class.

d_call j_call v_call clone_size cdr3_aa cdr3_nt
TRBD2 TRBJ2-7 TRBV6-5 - CASSAVGGGAYEQYF TGTGCCAGCAGTGCAGTCGGCGGGGGGGCCTACGAGCAGTACTTC
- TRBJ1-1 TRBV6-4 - CASSDFSRNTEAFF TGTGCCAGCAGTGACTTCAGTAGGAACACTGAAGCTTTCTTT
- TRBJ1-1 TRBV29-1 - CSALPRNTEAFF TGCAGCGCACTTCCCAGGAACACTGAAGCTTTCTTT
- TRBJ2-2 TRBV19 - CASSIDRVSTGELFF TGTGCCAGTAGTATAGATCGGGTGAGCACCGGGGAGCTGTTTTTT
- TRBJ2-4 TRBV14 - CASSLVGGRNIQYF TGTGCCAGCAGCCTAGTTGGGGGGAGAAACATTCAGTACTTC
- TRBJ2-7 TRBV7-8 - CASSLEGREQYF TGTGCCAGCAGCTTAGAAGGCAGGGAGCAGTACTTC
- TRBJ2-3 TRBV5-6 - CASSLLRSSTDTQYF TGTGCCAGCAGCCTCCTACGGTCTAGCACAGATACGCAGTATTTT
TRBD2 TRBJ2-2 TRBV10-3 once CAISASGGAAGTGELFF TGTGCCATCAGTGCTAGCGGGGGAGCGGCGGGCACCGGGGAGCTGTTTTTT
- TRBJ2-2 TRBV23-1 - CASSESRTRGTGELFF TGCGCCAGCAGTGAATCAAGAACCCGGGGCACCGGGGAGCTGTTTTTT
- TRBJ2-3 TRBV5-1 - CASSLYGGGTDTQYF TGCGCCAGCAGCTTGTATGGGGGAGGCACAGATACGCAGTATTTT
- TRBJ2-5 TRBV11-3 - CASSLVFGEGRETQYF TGTGCCAGCAGCTTAGTTTTTGGTGAGGGTCGGGAGACCCAGTACTTC
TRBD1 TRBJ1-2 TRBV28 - CASSLGQGLHYTF TGTGCCAGCAGTTTAGGACAGGGCTTACATTACACCTTC
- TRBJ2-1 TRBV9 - CASSVEAEQYNEQFF TGTGCCAGCAGCGTAGAAGCGGAGCAGTACAATGAGCAGTTCTTC
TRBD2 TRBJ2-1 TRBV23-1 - CASNPPSGPYNEQFF TGCGCCAGCAACCCTCCTAGCGGCCCATACAATGAGCAGTTCTTC
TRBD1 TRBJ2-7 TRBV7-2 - CASSLGQGRLYEQYF TGTGCCAGCAGTTTGGGACAGGGGCGTTTGTACGAGCAGTACTTC
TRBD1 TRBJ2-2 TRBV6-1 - CASRESTGAGELFF TGTGCCAGCAGGGAATCGACAGGGGCCGGGGAGCTGTTTTTT
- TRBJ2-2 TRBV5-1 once CASSPSAGWNTGELFF TGCGCCAGCAGCCCTTCGGCGGGCTGGAACACCGGGGAGCTGTTTTTT
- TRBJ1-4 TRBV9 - CASSASYGTTNEKLFF TGTGCCAGCAGCGCAAGCTACGGAACAACTAATGAAAAACTGTTTTTT
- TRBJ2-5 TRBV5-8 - CASRLVEGETQYF TGTGCCAGCAGGCTCGTAGAGGGGGAGACCCAGTACTTC
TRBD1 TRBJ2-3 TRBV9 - CASSPGDRDTDTQYF TGTGCCAGCAGCCCAGGGGACAGGGACACAGATACGCAGTATTTT
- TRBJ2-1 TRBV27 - CASSSQGSYNEQFF TGTGCCAGCAGTTCACAGGGATCCTACAATGAGCAGTTCTTC
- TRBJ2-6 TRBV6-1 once CASSVGIRGSGANVLTF TGTGCCAGCAGTGTGGGCATTAGGGGCTCTGGGGCCAACGTCCTGACTTTC
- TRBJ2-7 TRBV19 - CASKDNSYEQYF TGTGCCAGTAAGGACAACTCCTACGAGCAGTACTTC
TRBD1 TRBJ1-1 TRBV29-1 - CSAELRQGSEAFF TGCAGCGCCGAACTAAGACAGGGTTCTGAAGCTTTCTTT
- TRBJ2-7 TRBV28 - CASSLSGSSYEQYF TGTGCCAGCAGTTTATCCGGGAGCTCCTACGAGCAGTACTTC
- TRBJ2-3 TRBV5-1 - CASSLIGTDTQYF TGCGCCAGCTCCCTCATCGGCACAGATACGCAGTATTTT
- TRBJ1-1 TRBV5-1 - CASSLEGDYAEAFF TGCGCCAGCAGCTTGGAGGGCGATTACGCTGAAGCTTTCTTT
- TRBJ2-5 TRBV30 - CAWSGGMKTQYF TGTGCCTGGAGTGGGGGAATGAAGACCCAGTACTTC
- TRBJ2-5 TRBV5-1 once CASSFNGPGVGETQYF TGCGCCAGCAGCTTTAACGGGCCAGGGGTGGGGGAGACCCAGTACTTC
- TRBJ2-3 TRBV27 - CASSLRGPSTDTQYF TGTGCCAGCAGTTTACGTGGACCCAGCACAGATACGCAGTATTTT
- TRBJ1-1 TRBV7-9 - CASSTRDTKLLNTEAFF TGTGCCAGCAGCACCCGGGACACTAAACTTCTGAACACTGAAGCTTTCTTT
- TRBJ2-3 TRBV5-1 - CASSLLGGTDTQYF TGCGCCAGCAGCTTATTGGGCGGCACAGATACGCAGTATTTT
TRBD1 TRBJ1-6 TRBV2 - CASIGQGKNSPLHF TGTGCCAGCATTGGACAGGGGAAGAATTCACCCCTCCACTTT
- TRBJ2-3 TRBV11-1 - CASSFSWSLDTQYF TGTGCCAGCAGCTTCAGCTGGAGCCTGGATACGCAGTATTTT
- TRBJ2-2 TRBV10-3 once CAISKYKNTGELFF TGTGCCATCTCGAAATACAAGAACACCGGGGAGCTGTTTTTT
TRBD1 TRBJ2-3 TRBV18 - CASSPAAGGTDTQYF TGTGCCAGCTCACCCGCGGCAGGGGGAACAGATACGCAGTATTTT
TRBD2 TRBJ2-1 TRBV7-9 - CASIASGRGMRNEQFF TGTGCCAGCATCGCTAGCGGGAGAGGGATGAGGAATGAGCAGTTCTTC
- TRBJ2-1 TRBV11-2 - CASSRRGVSDEQFF TGTGCCAGCAGCCGGCGAGGGGTTAGCGATGAGCAGTTCTTC
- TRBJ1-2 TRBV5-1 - CASNPVGGGNYGYTF TGCGCCAGCAACCCTGTAGGGGGGGGCAACTATGGCTACACCTTC
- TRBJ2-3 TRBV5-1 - CASSLEGTDTQYF TGCGCCAGCAGCTTGGAGGGGACAGATACGCAGTATTTT
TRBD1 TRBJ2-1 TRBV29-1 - CSVARQGFYNEQFF TGCAGCGTGGCCCGACAGGGGTTCTACAATGAGCAGTTCTTC
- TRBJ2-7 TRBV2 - CASSRDRSYEQYF TGTGCCAGCAGTCGGGACCGTTCCTACGAGCAGTACTTC
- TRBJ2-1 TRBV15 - CATSNPVSNEQFF TGTGCCACCAGCAACCCCGTGAGTAATGAGCAGTTCTTC
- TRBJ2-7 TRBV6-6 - CATADRLYEQYF TGTGCCACCGCGGACCGACTGTACGAGCAGTACTTC
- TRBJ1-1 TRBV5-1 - CASSSLPGNTEAFF TGCGCCAGCAGCTCCTTGCCAGGGAACACTGAAGCTTTCTTT
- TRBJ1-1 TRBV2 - CASSVRSEATPAFF TGTGCCAGCAGTGTCAGGTCTGAAGCCACCCCCGCTTTCTTT
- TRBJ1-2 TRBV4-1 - CASSQESPGIGYTF TGCGCCAGCAGCCAAGAGAGTCCAGGGATAGGCTACACCTTC
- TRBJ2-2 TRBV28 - CASSLFQGTGELFF TGTGCCAGCAGTTTGTTCCAAGGGACCGGGGAGCTGTTTTTT
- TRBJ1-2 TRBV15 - CATSTSPGNYGYTF TGTGCCACCAGCACATCTCCAGGGAACTATGGCTACACCTTC
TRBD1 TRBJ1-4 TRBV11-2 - CASSDGTGREKLFF TGTGCCAGCAGCGACGGGACAGGGCGTGAAAAACTGTTTTTT
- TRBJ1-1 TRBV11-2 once CASSPNRGVTEAFF TGTGCCAGCAGCCCCAACCGGGGTGTCACTGAAGCTTTCTTT
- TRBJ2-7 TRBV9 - CASSRGDTYEQYF TGTGCCAGCAGTCGCGGGGATACGTACGAGCAGTACTTC
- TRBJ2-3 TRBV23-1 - CASSQSVRSTDTQYF TGCGCCAGCAGTCAATCCGTCAGAAGCACAGATACGCAGTATTTT
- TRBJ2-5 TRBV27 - CASSFQGLGTQYF TGTGCCAGCAGTTTCCAGGGCCTAGGGACCCAGTACTTC